These 31 T cell receptor beta chains were all obtained from the same sample, sequenced in a study of identical twins. TCRdb re-derived calls from the 5' RACE reads in MiXCR, one entry per CDR3 protein. This sample has 640,000 or so distinct CDR3 sequences; over 5% occur once, and the top ten carry about 1.8%. The sequenced sample was naive T cells sorted from blood. The receptors shown here come from a man aged 18 to 30 in good health.

This clonotype showed up many times. The chain carries TRBV5-1 and TRBJ2-2; D uncertain. This CDR3 contains 16 residues. Trimming left V 3 bases short and J 0 bases short, with 12 bases between. Germline CDR1 SGHRS, CDR2 YFSETQ. The chain's CDR3 is CASSWGWAANTGELFF. Written as DNA, the CDR3 is TGCGCCAGCAGCTGGGGATGGGCAGCGAACACCGGGGAGCTGTTTTTT.

This clonotype came up once. The gene calls are TRBV18 and TRBJ2-2; D unresolved. Between the trimmed V and J ends, which lost 2 bases and 7 bases, there was a span of 14 bases. The CDR3 runs to 15 residues. Germline assignment: CDR1 KGHSH and CDR2 LQKENI. CDR3 amino acids: CASSPSMIDGGELFF. As DNA, the CDR3 is TGTGCCAGCTCACCAAGCATGATTGACGGCGGGGAGCTGTTTTTT.

Ten or more counts support this clonotype. The chain has TRBV2 and TRBJ1-5; D is unclear. V gave up 7 bases and J gave up 0 bases, with 7 bases separating them. Germline V gene sequence: CDR1 SNHLY, CDR2 FYNNEI. The CDR3 has 13 amino acids. The CDR3 coding sequence is TGTGCCAGCATGGAAAATAGCAATCAGCCCCAGCATTTT. This codes for CASMENSNQPQHF.

The chain has TRBV20-1 and TRBJ2-5, with D maybe TRBD1 (5 bases). V gave up 3 bases and J gave up 4 bases, with 12 bases separating them. Germline values: CDR1 DFQATT, CDR2 SNEGSKA (reference sequence). The CDR3 loop spans 13 amino acids. In nucleotides, the CDR3 is TGCAGTGCTAGGGGGCACACGGGAGAGACCCAGTACTTC. Its translation: CSARGHTGETQYF.

This clonotype was seen a handful of times. This chain links TRBV7-8 with TRBJ2-1, with 8 bases aligning to TRBD2. Germline assignment: CDR1 SGHVS and CDR2 FQNEAQ. CDR3 size: 17 residues. The V segment lost 5 bases and the J segment 3 bases; nucleotides outside the gene matches: 12. The DNA for the CDR3 is TGTGCCAGCAGCCCCCCGCCCACCGGGAGGGACTACAATGAGCAGTTCTTC. Protein: CASSPPPTGRDYNEQFF.

The sample holds a few counts of this clonotype. This chain's CDR3 is CASSQGTGRGPGELFF. CDR3 nucleotides: TGTGCCAGCAGCCAAGGAACCGGGAGGGGGCCCGGGGAGCTGTTTTTT. This rearrangement joins TRBV4-2 to TRBJ2-2; TRBD2 is a possible D gene (8 bases). Germline V gene data show CDR1 as LGHNA and CDR2 as YNFKEQ. Trimming shortened V by 1 base and J by 6 bases, and 15 bases separated the two germline ends. The CDR3 extends over 16 amino acids.

At least ten counts were recorded for this clonotype. J is TRBJ2-5 and V is TRBV28; D ambiguous. Looked up from germline, CDR1 is MDHEN and CDR2 is SYDVKM. V lost 1 base and J 4 bases, leaving 16 bases between the germline ends. CDR3 size: 16 residues. CDR3 nucleotides: TGTGCCAGCAGTTTATCCAGTTATCTAGGTAGAGAGACCCAGTACTTC. Its protein product is CASSLSSYLGRETQYF.

The table lists this clonotype with many counts. The V gene is TRBV7-9, the J gene TRBJ2-3; D is unclear. The germline V gene encodes CDR1 SEHNR and CDR2 FQNEAQ (reference sequence). This CDR3 spans 13 amino acids. Trimming took 7 bases from V and 5 from J, leaving 13 bases between them. The CDR3 region has the DNA TGTGCCAGCATGGCCAGTTTGGGAGATACGCAGTATTTT. This codes for CASMASLGDTQYF.

This chain links TRBV18 with TRBJ2-1, with D possibly being TRBD1 (5 bases). Germline CDR1 is KGHSH and CDR2 is LQKENI. With 2 bases removed from V and 2 bases from J, the gap between germline ends came to 7 bases. This CDR3 is built from 14 residues. Here the CDR3 DNA reads TGTGCCAGCTCACCAGGGGCCACCTACAATGAGCAGTTCTTC. It translates to CASSPGATYNEQFF.

J is TRBJ1-1 and V is TRBV18, with unresolved D. Trimming removed 3 bases at V and 0 bases at J, with 14 bases between. CDR1 KGHSH and CDR2 LQKENI come from the germline V gene. The CDR3 has 16 amino acids. The CDR3 loop reads CASSPEAKGVNTEAFF. The CDR3 DNA sequence: TGTGCCAGCTCACCTGAGGCTAAGGGAGTGAACACTGAAGCTTTCTTT.

This clonotype was counted ten times or more. This sequence joins TRBV29-1 and TRBJ2-7; D gene ambiguous. Trimming pared 7 bases from V and 0 bases from J, leaving 19 bases between. The CDR3 consists of 15 residues. Germline loops: CDR1 SQVTM, CDR2 ANQGSEA. This chain's CDR3 is CSGICSRFSSYEQYV. The CDR3 DNA is TGCAGCGGGATTTGTAGTCGATTTAGCTCCTACGAGCAGTACGTC.

This clonotype showed up many times. V gene TRBV30 combines with J gene TRBJ2-2, with D possibly TRBD2 on 6 matching bases. The germline V gene encodes CDR1 GTSNPN and CDR2 SVGIG (reference sequence). V lost 5 bases to trimming and J lost 0 bases, with 7 bases between them. The CDR3 runs 13 residues. CDR3 protein: CAWGLPNTGELFF. Here the CDR3 DNA reads TGTGCCTGGGGACTACCGAACACCGGGGAGCTGTTTTTT.

The gene calls are TRBV7-3 and TRBJ2-2; TRBD2 might be the D (5 bases). This CDR3 region has 15 residues. V lost 3 bases to trimming and J lost 0 bases, with 8 bases between them. CDR1 SGHTA and CDR2 FQGTGA come from the germline V gene. CDR3 sequence reads: CASSFGAANTGELFF. CDR3 bases: TGTGCCAGCAGCTTCGGAGCGGCGAACACCGGGGAGCTGTTTTTT.

Many counts were recorded for this clonotype. The chain employs TRBV12-3 or TRBV12-4 and TRBJ2-5, with 7 bases fitting TRBD1. CDR3 length: 14 amino acids. J lost 5 bases, V lost 7 bases, and 10 bases had no gene match. The chain's CDR3 is CASTPTGPGETQYF. DNA of the CDR3: TGTGCCAGCACCCCGACAGGGCCGGGGGAGACCCAGTACTTC.

This clonotype was counted a few times. This rearrangement joins TRBV7-9 to TRBJ2-1; TRBD2 matches at 10 bases. Germline CDR1 SEHNR, CDR2 FQNEAQ (reference sequence). The ends lost 5 bases at V and 0 bases at J; junction bases unmatched: 7. This CDR3 is built from 17 residues. The CDR3 spells CASSARTSGSSYNEQFF. The CDR3, as DNA: TGTGCCAGCAGCGCTAGGACTAGCGGAAGCTCCTACAATGAGCAGTTCTTC.

V and J are TRBV25-1 and TRBJ2-3; 8 nucleotides align to TRBD1. The CDR3 spans 15 residues. The J segment lost 4 bases and the V segment lost 6 bases, leaving 9 bases of the junction unmatched. Per germline, CDR1 MGHDK and CDR2 SYGVNS. CDR3 amino acids: CASRVPGQGPDTQYF. In nucleotides, the CDR3 is TGTGCCAGCAGAGTCCCCGGACAGGGTCCAGATACGCAGTATTTT.

This clonotype was picked up many times. The CDR3 DNA reads TGTGCCAGTACCAGGACGACCTACAATGAGCAGTTCTTC. It encodes CASTRTTYNEQFF. The J gene is TRBJ2-1, the V gene TRBV6-2 or TRBV6-3; D unresolved. The V gene's germline CDR1 is MNHEY and CDR2 SVGEGT. CDR3 size: 13 residues. The V end was cut by 9 bases, the J end by 2 bases, with 11 bases between.

This clonotype was seen a few times. The chain uses TRBV20-1 and TRBJ1-2; no firm D call. CDR3 size: 13 residues. Trimming shortened V by 0 bases and J by 4 bases, and 9 bases separated the two germline ends. Germline lookup yields CDR1 DFQATT and CDR2 SNEGSKA (reference sequence). In nucleotides, the CDR3 is TGCAGTGCTAGAGAGGCGGAAGGCTATGGCTACACCTTC. It yields the protein CSAREAEGYGYTF.

This clonotype was detected only a few times. The CDR3 nucleotides are TGTGCAACCCGTCGAGGCTATGGCTACACCTTC. As protein: CATRRGYGYTF. J is TRBJ1-2 and V is TRBV12-3 or TRBV12-4; D not certain. CDR3 length equals 11 residues.

The chain is built from TRBV2 and TRBJ1-4; D gene unclear. The CDR3 has 11 amino acids. Germline lookup yields CDR1 SNHLY and CDR2 FYNNEI. V dropped 7 bases and J dropped 11 bases, with 11 bases sitting between them. DNA for the CDR3: TGTGCCAGCAACCACCGCGGGAAACTGTTTTTT. As protein: CASNHRGKLFF.

This clonotype has at least ten counts. The chain is built from TRBV29-1 and TRBJ2-7; TRBD2 might be the D (5 bases). The CDR3 covers 14 residues. Per germline, CDR1 SQVTM and CDR2 ANQGSEA. The V end was cut by 1 base, the J end by 7 bases, with 17 bases between. The CDR3 reads CSVEVGLGLGEQYF. The DNA for the CDR3 is TGCAGCGTTGAAGTTGGGCTCGGACTGGGGGAGCAGTACTTC.

This clonotype was found a few times. This chain's CDR3 is CASSFLAGSSYEQYV. CDR3 sequence (DNA): TGTGCCAGCAGCTTTCTAGCGGGGAGCTCCTACGAGCAGTACGTC. This rearrangement joins TRBV5-5 to TRBJ2-7; TRBD2 matches at 9 bases. Per the germline V gene, CDR1 is SGHKS and CDR2 is YYEKEE (reference sequence). The CDR3 is made up of 15 amino acids. J lost 0 bases, V lost 2 bases, and 3 bases had no gene match.

This clonotype was seen a handful of times. The rearrangement uses TRBV30 and TRBJ1-3; D gene uncertain. This CDR3 has 12 amino acids. The V gene lost 0 bases and the J gene lost 4 bases, with 4 bases spanning the gap. CDR1 and CDR2 (germline): GTSNPN, SVGIG (reference sequence). DNA for the CDR3: TGTGCCTGGAGTGTAACCGGAAACACCATATATTTT. As protein: CAWSVTGNTIYF.

A few counts support this clonotype. The chain employs TRBV6-5 and TRBJ1-3; D is perhaps TRBD1 (6 bases). Germline V CDR1 and CDR2: MNHEY, SVGAGI. The V end lost 1 base, the J end lost 5 bases, and 21 bases lay between the germline ends. The CDR3 is made up of 18 amino acids. The CDR3 DNA reads as TGTGCCAGCAGTTACTTCCTCCCTGGGGGGGCTCGGCGAAACACCATATATTTT. Translated, it gives CASSYFLPGGARRNTIYF.

This clonotype came up many times. The chain recombines TRBV7-9 with TRBJ1-1, with D unclear. Germline V gives CDR1 SEHNR, CDR2 FQNEAQ (reference sequence). Trimming took 5 bases from V and 0 from J, leaving 4 bases between them. The CDR3 extends over 12 amino acids. CDR3 loop: CASSKMNTEAFF. The CDR3 region has the DNA TGTGCCAGCAGCAAAATGAACACTGAAGCTTTCTTT.

This clonotype showed up just a few times. The rearrangement joins TRBV7-9 to TRBJ2-7; D gene unclear. Germline V lookup: CDR1 SEHNR, CDR2 FQNEAQ (reference sequence). V was clipped by 7 bases and J by 0 bases, with 7 bases between them. The CDR3 extends over 12 amino acids. This CDR3 reads CASTAGSYEQYF. Here the CDR3 DNA reads TGTGCCAGCACGGCCGGCTCCTACGAGCAGTACTTC.

V usage is TRBV19 and J usage is TRBJ2-7; 9 positions match TRBD1. Germline CDR1 reads LNHDA; CDR2 reads SQIVND (reference sequence). V lost 5 bases, J lost 2 bases, and 7 bases stayed unmatched. The CDR3 length is 15 residues. This CDR3 reads CASSLQGAQPYEQYV. The CDR3 nucleotides are TGTGCCAGTAGTCTACAGGGGGCGCAGCCCTACGAGCAGTACGTC.

The chain joins TRBV20-1 to TRBJ2-5; 7 bases align to TRBD2. Germline lookup yields CDR1 DFQATT and CDR2 SNEGSKA (reference sequence). After removal of 0 bases from V and 5 bases from J, the junction contained 9 bases not matched to a gene. This CDR3 has 15 amino acids. CDR3 loop: CSARDLGRGWETQYF. DNA of the CDR3: TGCAGTGCTAGAGATCTGGGGAGGGGATGGGAGACCCAGTACTTC.

V is TRBV30 and J is TRBJ2-7, with TRBD1 matching 9 bases. CDR3 length equals 14 residues. CDR1 is GTSNPN and CDR2 is SVGIG in the germline V gene (reference sequence). Trimming took 2 bases from V and 3 from J; bases not matched to a gene: 5. DNA of the CDR3: TGTGCCTGGAGTCCGGGACAGGGAGACTACGAGCAGTACTTC. Protein sequence: CAWSPGQGDYEQYF.

V and J are TRBV5-1 and TRBJ2-2, with D possibly being TRBD1 (5 bases). Germline values: CDR1 SGHRS, CDR2 YFSETQ. V dropped 3 bases and J dropped 0 bases, with 9 bases sitting between them. CDR3 size: 15 residues. CDR3 residues: CASSSDSSNTGELFF. The DNA for the CDR3 is TGCGCCAGCAGCTCCGACAGCTCGAACACCGGGGAGCTGTTTTTT.

This clonotype has only a few counts. The gene calls are TRBV20-1 and TRBJ2-5, with a possible D match to TRBD1 (6 bases). The V end was cut by 0 bases, the J end by 0 bases, with 11 bases between. The CDR3 consists of 15 residues. The germline V gene encodes CDR1 DFQATT and CDR2 SNEGSKA (reference sequence). CDR3 in amino acids: CSARDRRGNQETQYF. For the CDR3, the DNA is TGCAGTGCTAGAGATCGTAGGGGGAACCAAGAGACCCAGTACTTC.